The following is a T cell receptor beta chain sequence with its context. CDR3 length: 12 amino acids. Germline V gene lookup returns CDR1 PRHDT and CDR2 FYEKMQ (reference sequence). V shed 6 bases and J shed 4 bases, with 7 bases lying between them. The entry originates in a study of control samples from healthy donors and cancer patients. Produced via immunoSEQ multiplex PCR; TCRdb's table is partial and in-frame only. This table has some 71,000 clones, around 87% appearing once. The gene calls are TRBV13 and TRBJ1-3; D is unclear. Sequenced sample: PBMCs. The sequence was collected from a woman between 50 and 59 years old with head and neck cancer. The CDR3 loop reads CASSLTGNTIYF. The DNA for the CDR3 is TGTGCCAGCAGTTTAACCGGAAACACCATATATTTT.